This TCR beta chain was profiled in a study of human T cells and chemical hapten exposure. For the study at large: Patients, predominantly female, presented with alopecia areata, totalis or universalis.

Study-level points and caveats: The count of PT1 expanded TCRs correlated positively with patch test score.

Time point specified: patch test 3, about 24 weeks after DPC sensitization. Described treatment: therapeutic diphenylcyclopropenone sensitization with weekly scalp DPC. Each patch-test visit's blood sample preceded patch application. The library attached unique molecular identifiers to individual cDNA molecules. From the RACE reads, TCRdb called clonotypes with MiXCR, one entry per CDR3 protein. There are 50,000 or so distinct CDR3 sequences in the sample; roughly a tenth occur only once, and 16% lies in the top ten. Germline loops: CDR1 SNHLY, CDR2 FYNNEI. Deletions cut 0 bases from V and 3 bases from J, with 8 bases between. The CDR3 length is 15 residues. In the case of this clonotype: Its antigen is as yet unknown.

The sequence was obtained from a woman in her thirties or forties with alopecia areata. Some clones in this sample may be carry-over from other donors' samples. This sample comprised whole blood, obtained in connection with sensitization to the hapten diphenylcyclopropenone (DPC). The rearrangement links TRBV2 to TRBJ1-4, with a possible D match to TRBD1 (6 bases). The CDR3 spells CASSEAQGPNEKLFF. In DNA, the CDR3 is TGTGCCAGCAGTGAAGCACAGGGCCCTAATGAAAAACTGTTTTTT.